This T cell receptor beta chain was observed in a study of blood T cell repertoires in COVID-19. At the level of the study: COVID-19 samples, acute and convalescent, were from the United States, Italy and Spain.

During active infection, Seattle patients enrolled and were then monitored through disease. Germline V gene sequence: CDR1 LNHDA, CDR2 SQIVND (reference sequence). The V end lost 4 bases, the J end lost 8 bases, and 14 bases lay between the germline ends. The CDR3 consists of 13 residues. Methods used by the authors: Estimation of nucleated cell counts relied on the amplification of reference gene primers. TCRdb's table, derived via immunoSEQ multiplex PCR, lists solely in-frame clones and lacks some. The DNA was the basis for D and trimming; V, J and clone size are from that table. This table holds about 180,000 clones, around 86% found once.

The TCR comes from a woman in her 70s with COVID-19, enrolled during active disease. Sequences were obtained from peripheral blood. The rearrangement uses TRBV19 and TRBJ1-2; maybe TRBD1 (5 bases). CDR3 sequence reads: CASSTTGLRGYTF. The CDR3 DNA sequence: TGTGCCAGTAGTACCACAGGTTTGAGAGGCTACACCTTC.